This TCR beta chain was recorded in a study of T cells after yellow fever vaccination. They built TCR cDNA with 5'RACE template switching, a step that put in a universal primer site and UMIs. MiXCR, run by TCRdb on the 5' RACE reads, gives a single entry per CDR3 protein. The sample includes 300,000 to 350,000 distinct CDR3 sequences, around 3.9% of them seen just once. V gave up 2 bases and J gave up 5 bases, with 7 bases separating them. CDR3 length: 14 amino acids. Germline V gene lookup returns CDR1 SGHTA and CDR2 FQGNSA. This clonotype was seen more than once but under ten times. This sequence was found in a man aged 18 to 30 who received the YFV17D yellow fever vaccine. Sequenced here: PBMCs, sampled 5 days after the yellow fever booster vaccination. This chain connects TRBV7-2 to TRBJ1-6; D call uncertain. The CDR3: CASSLTADNSPLHF. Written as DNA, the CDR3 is TGTGCCAGCAGCTTAACCGCAGATAATTCACCCCTCCACTTT.